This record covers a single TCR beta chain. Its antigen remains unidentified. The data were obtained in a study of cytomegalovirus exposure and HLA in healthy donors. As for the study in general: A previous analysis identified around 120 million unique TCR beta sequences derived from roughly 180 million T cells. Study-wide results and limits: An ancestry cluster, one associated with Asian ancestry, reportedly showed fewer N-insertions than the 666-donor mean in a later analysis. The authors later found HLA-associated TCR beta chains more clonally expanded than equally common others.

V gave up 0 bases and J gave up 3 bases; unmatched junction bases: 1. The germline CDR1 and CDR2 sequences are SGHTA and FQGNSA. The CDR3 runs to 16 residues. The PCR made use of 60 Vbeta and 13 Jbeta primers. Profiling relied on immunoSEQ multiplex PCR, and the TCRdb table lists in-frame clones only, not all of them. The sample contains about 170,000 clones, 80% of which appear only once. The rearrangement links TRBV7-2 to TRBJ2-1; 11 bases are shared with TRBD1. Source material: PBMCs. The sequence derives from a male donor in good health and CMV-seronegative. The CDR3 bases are TGTGCCAGCAGCTTAGCCGGGACAGGGGGCTACAATGAGCAGTTCTTC. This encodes CASSLAGTGGYNEQFF. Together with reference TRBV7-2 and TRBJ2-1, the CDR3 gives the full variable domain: GAGVSQSPSNKVTEKGKDVELRCDPISGHTALYWYRQSLGQGLEFLIYFQGNSAPDKSGLPSDRFSAERTGGSVSTLTIQRTQQEDSAVYLCASSLAGTGGYNEQFFGPGTRLTVL.